This T cell receptor (beta chain) came from a study of cytomegalovirus exposure and HLA in healthy donors. Vbeta (60) and Jbeta (13) primers were used in the PCR. The method was immunoSEQ multiplex PCR; TCRdb's version includes in-frame clones alone and lacks a portion of them. The sample comprises some 61,000 clones, around four fifths of which are singletons, and roughly 6.8% rests with the top ten. This clone turned up a few times. The antigen remains unidentified. Overall study results and limits: Among donors in an Asian-associated ancestry cluster, a later analysis reportedly found fewer N-insertions than the roughly 730-donor mean.

The germline CDR1 and CDR2 sequences are LNHDA and SQIVND (reference sequence). The CDR3 contains 17 residues. With 6 bases clipped from V and 0 bases from J, the junction kept 7 bases outside the gene matches. The TCR comes from a human donor in good health. V and J are TRBV19 and TRBJ2-6, with 8 bases lining up with TRBD1. Material for sequencing was PBMCs. CDR3 in amino acids: CASSPTGAFSGANVLTF. The CDR3 coding sequence is TGTGCCAGTAGCCCGACAGGGGCCTTCTCTGGGGCCAACGTCCTGACTTTC.